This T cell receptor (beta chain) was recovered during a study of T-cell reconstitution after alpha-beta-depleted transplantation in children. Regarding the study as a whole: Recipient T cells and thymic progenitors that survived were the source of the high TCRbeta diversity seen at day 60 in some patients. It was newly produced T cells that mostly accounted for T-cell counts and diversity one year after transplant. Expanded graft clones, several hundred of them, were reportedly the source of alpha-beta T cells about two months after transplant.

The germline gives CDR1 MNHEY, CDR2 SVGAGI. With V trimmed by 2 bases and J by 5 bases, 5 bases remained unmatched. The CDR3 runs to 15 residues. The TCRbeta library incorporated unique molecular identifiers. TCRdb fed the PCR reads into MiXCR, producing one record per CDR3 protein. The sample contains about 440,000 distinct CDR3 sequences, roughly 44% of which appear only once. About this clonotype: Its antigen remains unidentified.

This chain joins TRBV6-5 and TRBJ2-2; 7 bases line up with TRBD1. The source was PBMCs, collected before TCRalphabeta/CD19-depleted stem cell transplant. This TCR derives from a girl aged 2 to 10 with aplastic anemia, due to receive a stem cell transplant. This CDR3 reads CASSYRGRWTGELFF. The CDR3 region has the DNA TGTGCCAGCAGTTACAGGGGGCGCTGGACCGGGGAGCTGTTTTTT.